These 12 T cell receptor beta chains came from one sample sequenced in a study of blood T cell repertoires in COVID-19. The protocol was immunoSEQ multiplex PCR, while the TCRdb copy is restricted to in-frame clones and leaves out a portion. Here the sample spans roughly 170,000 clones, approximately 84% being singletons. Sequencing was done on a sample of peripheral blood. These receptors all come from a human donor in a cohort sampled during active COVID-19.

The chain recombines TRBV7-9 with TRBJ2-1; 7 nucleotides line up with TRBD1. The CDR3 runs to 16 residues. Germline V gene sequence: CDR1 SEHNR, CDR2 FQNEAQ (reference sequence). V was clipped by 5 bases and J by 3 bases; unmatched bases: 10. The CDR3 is CASSPLEGGLYNEQFF. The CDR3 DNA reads TGTGCCAGCAGCCCACTGGAAGGGGGCCTCTACAATGAGCAGTTCTTC.

The CDR3 sequence: CASSLISPRGLNTEAFF. CDR3 bases: TGTGCCAGCAGTTTAATCTCCCCCAGGGGGCTAAACACTGAAGCTTTCTTT. This chain joins TRBV27 and TRBJ1-1, with 8 bases identical to TRBD1. J was trimmed by 2 bases and V by 2 bases; bases with no gene match: 10. Germline CDR1 MNHEY, CDR2 SMNVEV (reference sequence). The CDR3 contains 17 residues.

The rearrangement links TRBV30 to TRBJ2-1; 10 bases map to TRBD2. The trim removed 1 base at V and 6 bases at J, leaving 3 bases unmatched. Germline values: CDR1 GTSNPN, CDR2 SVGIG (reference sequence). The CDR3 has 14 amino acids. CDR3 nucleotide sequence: TGTGCCTGGAGTGACGGGACTAGCGCCAATGAGCAGTTCTTC. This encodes CAWSDGTSANEQFF. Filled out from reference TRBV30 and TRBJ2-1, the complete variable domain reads SQTIHQWPATLVQPVGSPLSLECTVEGTSNPNLYWYRQAAGRGLQLLFYSVGIGQISSEVPQNLSASRPQDRQFILSSKKLLLSDSGFYLCAWSDGTSANEQFFGPGTRLTVL.

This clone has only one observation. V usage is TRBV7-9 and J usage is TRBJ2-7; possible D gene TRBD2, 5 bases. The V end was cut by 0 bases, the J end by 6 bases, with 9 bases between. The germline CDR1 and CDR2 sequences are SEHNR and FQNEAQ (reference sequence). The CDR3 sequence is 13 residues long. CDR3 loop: CASSLAEGGEQYF. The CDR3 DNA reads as TGTGCCAGCAGCTTAGCGGAAGGAGGCGAGCAGTACTTC.

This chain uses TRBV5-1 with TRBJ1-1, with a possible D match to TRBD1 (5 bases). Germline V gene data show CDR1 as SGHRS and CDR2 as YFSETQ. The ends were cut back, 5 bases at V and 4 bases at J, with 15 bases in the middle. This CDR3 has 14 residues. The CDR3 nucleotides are TGCGCCAGCAGTGACCAGGTCGGGGGCACTGAAGCTTTCTTT. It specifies CASSDQVGGTEAFF.

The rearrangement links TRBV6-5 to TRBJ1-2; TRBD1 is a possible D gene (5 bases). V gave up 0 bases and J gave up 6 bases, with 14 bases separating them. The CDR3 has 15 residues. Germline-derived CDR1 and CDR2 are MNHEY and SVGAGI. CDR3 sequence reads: CASSYSSGIGDGYTF. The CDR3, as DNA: TGTGCCAGCAGTTACTCGTCAGGGATTGGGGATGGCTACACCTTC.

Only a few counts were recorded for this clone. The CDR3 DNA reads TGTGCCAGCAGTCACCGGGACAGGGAATACGAGCAGTACTTC. This gives the protein CASSHRDREYEQYF. The rearrangement links TRBV27 to TRBJ2-7; 9 nucleotides align to TRBD1. Germline-derived CDR1 and CDR2 are MNHEY and SMNVEV (reference sequence). V trimming: 5 bases; J trimming: 4 bases; junction bases outside the gene matches: 6. The CDR3 loop spans 14 amino acids.

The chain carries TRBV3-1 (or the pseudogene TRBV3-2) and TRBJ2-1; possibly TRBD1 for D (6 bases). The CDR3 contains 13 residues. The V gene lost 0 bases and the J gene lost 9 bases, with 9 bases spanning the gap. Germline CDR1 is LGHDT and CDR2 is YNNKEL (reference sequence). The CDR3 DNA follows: TGTGCCAGCAGCCAAGATAAGGGGGTTGAGCAGTTCTTC. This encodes CASSQDKGVEQFF.

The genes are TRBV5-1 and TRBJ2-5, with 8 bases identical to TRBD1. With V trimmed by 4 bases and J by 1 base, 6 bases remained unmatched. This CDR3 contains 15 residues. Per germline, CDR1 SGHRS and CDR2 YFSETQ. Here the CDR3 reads CASSPTGAIQETQYF. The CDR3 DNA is TGCGCCAGCAGCCCGACAGGGGCGATCCAAGAGACCCAGTACTTC.

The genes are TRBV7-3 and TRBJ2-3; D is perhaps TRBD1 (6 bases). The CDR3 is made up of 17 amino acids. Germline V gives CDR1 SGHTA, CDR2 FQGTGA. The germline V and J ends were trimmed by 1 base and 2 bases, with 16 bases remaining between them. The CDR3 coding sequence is TGTGCCAGCAGCTTAAATTCTGGCACAGGGAACACAGATACGCAGTATTTT. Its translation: CASSLNSGTGNTDTQYF.

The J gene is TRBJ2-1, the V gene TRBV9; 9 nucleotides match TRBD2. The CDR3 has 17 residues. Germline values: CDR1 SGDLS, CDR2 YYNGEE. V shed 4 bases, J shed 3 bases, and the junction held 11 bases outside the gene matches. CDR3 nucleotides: TGTGCCAGCAGCTCCCGTATCCTAGCGGGGATCTACAATGAGCAGTTCTTC. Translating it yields CASSSRILAGIYNEQFF.

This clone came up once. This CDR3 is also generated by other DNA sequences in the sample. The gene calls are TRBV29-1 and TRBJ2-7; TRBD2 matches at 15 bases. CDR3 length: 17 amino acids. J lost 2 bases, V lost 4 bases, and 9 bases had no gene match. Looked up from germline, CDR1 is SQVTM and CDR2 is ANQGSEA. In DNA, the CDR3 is TGCAGCGTTGGGACTAGCGGGGGGGAGGGGGTTGCCTACGAGCAGTACTTC. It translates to CSVGTSGGEGVAYEQYF.